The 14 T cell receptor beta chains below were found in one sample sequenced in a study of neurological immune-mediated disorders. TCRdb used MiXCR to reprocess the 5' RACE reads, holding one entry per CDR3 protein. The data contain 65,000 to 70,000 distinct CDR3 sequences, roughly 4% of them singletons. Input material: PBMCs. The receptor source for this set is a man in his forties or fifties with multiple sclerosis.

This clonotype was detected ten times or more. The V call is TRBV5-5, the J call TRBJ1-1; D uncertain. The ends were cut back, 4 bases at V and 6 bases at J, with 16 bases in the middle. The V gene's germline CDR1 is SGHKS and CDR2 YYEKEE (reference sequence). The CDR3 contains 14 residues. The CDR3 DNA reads TGTGCCAGCAGCGGAACTCTTTCAGCCTCTGAAGCTTTCTTT. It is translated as CASSGTLSASEAFF.

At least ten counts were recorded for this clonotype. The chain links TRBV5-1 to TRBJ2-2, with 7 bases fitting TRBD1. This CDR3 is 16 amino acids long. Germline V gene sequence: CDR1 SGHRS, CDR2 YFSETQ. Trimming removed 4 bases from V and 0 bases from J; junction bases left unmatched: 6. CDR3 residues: CASSASGGSNTGELFF. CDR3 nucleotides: TGCGCCAGCAGCGCTTCAGGGGGTTCGAACACCGGGGAGCTGTTTTTT.

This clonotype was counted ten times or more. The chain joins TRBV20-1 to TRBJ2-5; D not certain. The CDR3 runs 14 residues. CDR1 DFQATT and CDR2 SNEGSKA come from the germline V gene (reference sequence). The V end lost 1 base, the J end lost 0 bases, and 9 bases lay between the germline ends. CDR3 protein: CSARVPKYQETQYF. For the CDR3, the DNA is TGCAGTGCTAGAGTACCCAAGTACCAAGAGACCCAGTACTTC.

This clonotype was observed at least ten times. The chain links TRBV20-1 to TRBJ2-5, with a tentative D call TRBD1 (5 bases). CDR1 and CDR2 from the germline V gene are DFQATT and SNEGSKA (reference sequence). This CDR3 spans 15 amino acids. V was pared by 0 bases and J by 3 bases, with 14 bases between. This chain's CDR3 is CSARESGKGEETQYF. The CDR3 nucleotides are TGCAGTGCTAGAGAATCAGGGAAAGGGGAAGAGACCCAGTACTTC.

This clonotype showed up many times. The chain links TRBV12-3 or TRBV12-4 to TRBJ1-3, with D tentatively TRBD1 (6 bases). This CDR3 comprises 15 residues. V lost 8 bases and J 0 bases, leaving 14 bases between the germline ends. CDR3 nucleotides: TGTGCCAGCGGGGGGCGGACGAGCTCTGGAAACACCATATATTTT. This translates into CASGGRTSSGNTIYF.

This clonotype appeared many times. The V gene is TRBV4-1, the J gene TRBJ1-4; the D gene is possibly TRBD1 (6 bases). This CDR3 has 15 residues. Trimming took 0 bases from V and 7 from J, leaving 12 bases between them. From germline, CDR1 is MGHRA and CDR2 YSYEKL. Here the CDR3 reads CASSQDHRVPEKLFF. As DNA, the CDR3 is TGCGCCAGCAGCCAAGACCACAGGGTCCCTGAAAAACTGTTTTTT.

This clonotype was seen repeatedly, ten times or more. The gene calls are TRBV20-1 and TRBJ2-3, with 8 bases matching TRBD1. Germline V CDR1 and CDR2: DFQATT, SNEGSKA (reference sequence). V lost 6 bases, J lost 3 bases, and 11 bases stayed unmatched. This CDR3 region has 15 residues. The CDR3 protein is CSAPSDRERTDTQYF. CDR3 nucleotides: TGCAGTGCACCCTCGGACAGGGAGAGGACAGATACGCAGTATTTT.

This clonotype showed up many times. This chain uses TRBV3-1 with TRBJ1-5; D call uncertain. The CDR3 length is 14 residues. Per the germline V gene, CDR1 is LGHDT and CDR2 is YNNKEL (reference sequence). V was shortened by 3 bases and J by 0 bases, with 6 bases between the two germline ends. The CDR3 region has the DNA TGTGCCAGCAGCCAGCATGATAGCAATCAGCCCCAGCATTTT. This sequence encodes CASSQHDSNQPQHF.

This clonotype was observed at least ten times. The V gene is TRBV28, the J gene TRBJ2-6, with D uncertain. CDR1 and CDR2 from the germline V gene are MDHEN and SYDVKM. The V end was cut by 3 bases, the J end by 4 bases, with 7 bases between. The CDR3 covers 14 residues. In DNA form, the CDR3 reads TGTGCCAGCAGTTTGGTGGCAGGGGCCAACGTCCTGACTTTC. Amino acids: CASSLVAGANVLTF. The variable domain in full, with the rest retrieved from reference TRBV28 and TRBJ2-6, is DVKVTQSSRYLVKRTGEKVFLECVQDMDHENMFWYRQDPGLGLRLIYFSYDVKMKEKGDIPEGYSVSREKKERFSLILESASTNQTSMYLCASSLVAGANVLTFGAGSRLTVL.

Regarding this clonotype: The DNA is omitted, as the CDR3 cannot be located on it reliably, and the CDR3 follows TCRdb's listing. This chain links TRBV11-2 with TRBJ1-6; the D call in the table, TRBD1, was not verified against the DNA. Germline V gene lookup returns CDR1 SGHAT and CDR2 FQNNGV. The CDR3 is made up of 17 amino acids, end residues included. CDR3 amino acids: CASSFGQGASLNSPLNF.

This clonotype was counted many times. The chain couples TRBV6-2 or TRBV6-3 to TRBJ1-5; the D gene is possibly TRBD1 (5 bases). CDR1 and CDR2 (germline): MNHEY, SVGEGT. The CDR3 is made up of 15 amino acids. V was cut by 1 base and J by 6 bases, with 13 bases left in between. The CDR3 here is CASSYFGGGSQPQHF. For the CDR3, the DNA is TGTGCCAGCAGTTACTTCGGGGGGGGAAGTCAGCCCCAGCATTTT.

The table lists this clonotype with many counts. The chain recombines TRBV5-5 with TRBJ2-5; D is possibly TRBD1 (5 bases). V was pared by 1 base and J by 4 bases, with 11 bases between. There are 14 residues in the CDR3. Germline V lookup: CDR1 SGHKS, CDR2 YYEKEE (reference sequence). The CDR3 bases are TGTGCCAGCAGCTTGCCAGGGCGCCGAGAGACCCAGTACTTC. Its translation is CASSLPGRRETQYF.

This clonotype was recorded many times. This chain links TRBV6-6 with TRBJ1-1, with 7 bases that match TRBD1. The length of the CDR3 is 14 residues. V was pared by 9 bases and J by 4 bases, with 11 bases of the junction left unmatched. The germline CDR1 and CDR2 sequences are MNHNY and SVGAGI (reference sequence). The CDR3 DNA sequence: TGTGCCAGTGCGACAGGGTATGGGGCCACTGAAGCTTTCTTT. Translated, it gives CASATGYGATEAFF.

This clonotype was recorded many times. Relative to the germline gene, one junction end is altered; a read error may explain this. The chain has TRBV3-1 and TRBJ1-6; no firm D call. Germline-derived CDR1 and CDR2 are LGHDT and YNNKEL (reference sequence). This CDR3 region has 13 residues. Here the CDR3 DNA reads TGTGCCAGCAGCCAAGATTTGCATTCACCCCTCAACTTT. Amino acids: CASSQDLHSPLNF.